Listed here are 7 T cell receptor beta chains from one sample, sequenced in a study of blood T cell repertoires in COVID-19. Clones were sequenced by immunoSEQ multiplex PCR, and TCRdb holds only the in-frame ones, with some missing. Of around 150,000 clones listed, over 70% are singletons. Source material: PBMCs or T cells enriched from blood (not recorded which). These receptors came from a woman aged 60-75 years who had recovered from COVID-19.

The rearrangement joins TRBV19 to TRBJ2-7; TRBD2 might be the D (6 bases). The CDR3 sequence is 14 residues long. V was pared by 3 bases and J by 5 bases, with 14 bases between. Germline-derived CDR1 and CDR2 are LNHDA and SQIVND (reference sequence). Written as DNA, the CDR3 is TGTGCCAGTAGTATCGGAGGGCCTCGGGACGAGCAGTACTTC. It encodes CASSIGGPRDEQYF.

The chain recombines TRBV5-1 with TRBJ1-6; D is undetermined. Trimming took off 0 bases at V and 7 bases at J, with 11 bases between the two ends. CDR3 length: 15 amino acids. Germline V lookup: CDR1 SGHRS, CDR2 YFSETQ. CDR3 loop: CASSLAYRGNSPLHF. CDR3 bases: TGCGCCAGCAGCTTGGCCTACAGAGGGAATTCACCCCTCCACTTT. Using reference TRBV5-1 and TRBJ1-6 for the parts outside the CDR3, the full variable domain is KAGVTQTPRYLIKTRGQQVTLSCSPISGHRSVSWYQQTPGQGLQFLFEYFSETQRNKGNFPGRFSGRQFSNSRSEMNVSTLELGDSALYLCASSLAYRGNSPLHFGNGTRLTVT.

The chain joins TRBV28 to TRBJ2-1; 8 positions match TRBD2. The V segment lost 6 bases and the J segment 4 bases; nucleotides outside the gene matches: 8. Per germline, CDR1 MDHEN and CDR2 SYDVKM. The CDR3 runs 15 residues. Written as DNA, the CDR3 is TGTGCCAGCAGCCCCGGGGTAGCGGGGTACAATGAGCAGTTCTTC. Its translation: CASSPGVAGYNEQFF. The whole variable domain, filled in from reference TRBV28 and TRBJ2-1, reads DVKVTQSSRYLVKRTGEKVFLECVQDMDHENMFWYRQDPGLGLRLIYFSYDVKMKEKGDIPEGYSVSREKKERFSLILESASTNQTSMYLCASSPGVAGYNEQFFGPGTRLTVL.

Concerning this clone: This CDR3 is also generated by other DNA sequences in the sample. The chain joins TRBV5-1 to TRBJ1-1, with a possible D match to TRBD1 (6 bases). CDR1 and CDR2 from the germline V gene are SGHRS and YFSETQ. This CDR3 region has 14 residues. V was trimmed by 1 base and J by 1 base, leaving 8 bases between them. The CDR3 is CASSLQGGNTEAFF. The CDR3 region has the DNA TGCGCCAGCAGCTTGCAAGGGGGGAACACTGAAGCTTTCTTT.

J is TRBJ2-1 and V is TRBV7-8, with D maybe TRBD2 (6 bases). Trimming removed 1 base at V and 9 bases at J, with 10 bases between. This CDR3 has 13 residues. Germline CDR1 SGHVS, CDR2 FQNEAQ. CDR3: CASSLVLGGEQFF. DNA for the CDR3: TGTGCCAGCAGCTTAGTTCTGGGAGGTGAGCAGTTCTTC.

This clone was detected only once. The chain joins TRBV9 to TRBJ2-6, with a weak D call TRBD1 (5 bases). The CDR3 covers 15 residues. Per germline, CDR1 SGDLS and CDR2 YYNGEE. V lost 4 bases and J 1 base, leaving 9 bases between the germline ends. As DNA, the CDR3 is TGTGCCAGCAGCCAAGGGGTTTCTGGGGCCAACGTCCTGACTTTC. Translated: CASSQGVSGANVLTF.

The V and J genes are TRBV11-2 and TRBJ1-3; 8 bases are shared with TRBD1. V was pared by 3 bases and J by 2 bases, with 6 bases of the junction left unmatched. Germline V lookup: CDR1 SGHAT, CDR2 FQNNGV. This CDR3 is built from 16 residues. The CDR3, as DNA: TGTGCCAGCAGCTTGTTTACAGGGGGAACTGGAAACACCATATATTTT. Its translation is CASSLFTGGTGNTIYF.